These 8 T cell receptor beta chains were all obtained from the same sample, sequenced in a study of cytomegalovirus exposure and HLA in healthy donors. The PCR contained 60 Vbeta and 13 Jbeta primers. Sequencing was performed with immunoSEQ multiplex PCR; in TCRdb, only in-frame clones are kept and a portion is missing. The sample records 60,000 to 90,000 clones, 75% to 85% being singletons. Source material: PBMCs. All receptors derive from a man aged 65-85 years in good health and CMV-seropositive.

The chain uses TRBV14 and TRBJ2-3; D is undetermined. Germline CDR1 is SGHDN and CDR2 is FVKESK. This CDR3 comprises 12 residues. V was pared by 4 bases and J by 2 bases, with 4 bases between. DNA of the CDR3: TGTGCCAGCAGCCGCTACACAGATACGCAGTATTTT. Translated: CASSRYTDTQYF.

V and J are TRBV25-1 and TRBJ1-4; the D gene is possibly TRBD1 (5 bases). The CDR3 runs to 16 residues. Germline assignment: CDR1 MGHDK and CDR2 SYGVNS. Trimming removed 3 bases from V and 4 bases from J, with 15 bases in between. The CDR3 sequence is CASSDGARRGNEKLFF. The CDR3 coding sequence is TGTGCCAGCAGTGATGGGGCGCGAAGGGGTAATGAAAAACTGTTTTTT.

The rearrangement joins TRBV28 to TRBJ2-3, with TRBD1 as a possible D gene (6 bases). With 9 bases removed from V and 2 bases from J, the gap between germline ends came to 15 bases. CDR3 length: 14 residues. The germline V gene encodes CDR1 MDHEN and CDR2 SYDVKM. The DNA for the CDR3 is TGTGCCAGTTCGGGACATAGTAACACAGATACGCAGTATTTT. As protein: CASSGHSNTDTQYF.

The CDR3 DNA follows: TGTGCCAGCTCACAGGGACTAGTACCCGGCGGGGAGCTGTTTTTT. It codes for CASSQGLVPGGELFF. The chain has TRBV18 and TRBJ2-2; 8 bases match TRBD2. The CDR3 has 15 amino acids. In germline, CDR1 is KGHSH, CDR2 LQKENI. The trim removed 4 bases at V and 7 bases at J, leaving 8 bases unmatched.

This clone was seen a single time. V is TRBV6-5 and J is TRBJ2-1, with no clear D. V dropped 7 bases and J dropped 6 bases, with 19 bases sitting between them. CDR3 length: 15 residues. Germline V gene data show CDR1 as MNHEY and CDR2 as SVGAGI. The CDR3 DNA follows: TGTGCCAGCACCGAACCCCTCCCGGAGCTCAATGAGCAGTTCTTC. Translation gives CASTEPLPELNEQFF.

V and J are TRBV6-1 and TRBJ2-3, with D unresolved. Germline loops: CDR1 MNHNS, CDR2 SASEGT. The CDR3 consists of 13 residues. The V end lost 2 bases, the J end lost 8 bases, and 11 bases lay between the germline ends. The CDR3 reads CASSETELRTQYF. In DNA form, the CDR3 reads TGTGCCAGCAGTGAAACAGAATTACGTACGCAGTATTTT.

J is TRBJ1-5 and V is TRBV7-9, with D possibly TRBD1 on 5 matching bases. V lost 0 bases and J 7 bases, leaving 13 bases between the germline ends. The germline gives CDR1 SEHNR, CDR2 FQNEAQ (reference sequence). This CDR3 is built from 15 residues. The CDR3 region has the DNA TGTGCCAGCAGCTTAGCGCTCGGGGGAGAGCAGCCCCAGCATTTT. Its translation is CASSLALGGEQPQHF.

The chain recombines TRBV7-9 with TRBJ2-3; D is possibly TRBD1 (6 bases). The length of the CDR3 is 15 residues. Per the germline V gene, CDR1 is SEHNR and CDR2 is FQNEAQ (reference sequence). With 0 bases removed from V and 6 bases from J, the gap between germline ends came to 13 bases. As DNA, the CDR3 is TGTGCCAGCAGCTTAGCCGACAGGTATTTGGATACGCAGTATTTT. Protein: CASSLADRYLDTQYF.